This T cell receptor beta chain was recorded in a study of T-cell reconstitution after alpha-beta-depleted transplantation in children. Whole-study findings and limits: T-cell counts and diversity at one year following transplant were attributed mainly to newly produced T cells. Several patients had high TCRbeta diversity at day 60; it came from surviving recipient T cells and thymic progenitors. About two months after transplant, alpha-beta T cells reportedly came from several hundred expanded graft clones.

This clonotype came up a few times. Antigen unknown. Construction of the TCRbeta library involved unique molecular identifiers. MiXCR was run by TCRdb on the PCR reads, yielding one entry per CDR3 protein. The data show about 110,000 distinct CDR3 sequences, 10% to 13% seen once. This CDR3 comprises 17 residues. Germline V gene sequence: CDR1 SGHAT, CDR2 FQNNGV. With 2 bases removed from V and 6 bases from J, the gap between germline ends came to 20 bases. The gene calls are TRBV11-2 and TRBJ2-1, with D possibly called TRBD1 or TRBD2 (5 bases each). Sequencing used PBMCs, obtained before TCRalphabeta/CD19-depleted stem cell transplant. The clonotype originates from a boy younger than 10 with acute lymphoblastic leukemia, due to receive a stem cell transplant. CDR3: CASSLLSYSGDRNEQFF. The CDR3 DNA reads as TGTGCCAGCAGCTTACTTTCTTATTCTGGGGACCGCAATGAGCAGTTCTTC. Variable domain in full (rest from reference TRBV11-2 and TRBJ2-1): EAGVAQSPRYKIIEKRQSVAFWCNPISGHATLYWYQQILGQGPKLLIQFQNNGVVDDSQLPKDRFSAERLKGVDSTLKIQPAKLEDSAVYLCASSLLSYSGDRNEQFFGPGTRLTVL.